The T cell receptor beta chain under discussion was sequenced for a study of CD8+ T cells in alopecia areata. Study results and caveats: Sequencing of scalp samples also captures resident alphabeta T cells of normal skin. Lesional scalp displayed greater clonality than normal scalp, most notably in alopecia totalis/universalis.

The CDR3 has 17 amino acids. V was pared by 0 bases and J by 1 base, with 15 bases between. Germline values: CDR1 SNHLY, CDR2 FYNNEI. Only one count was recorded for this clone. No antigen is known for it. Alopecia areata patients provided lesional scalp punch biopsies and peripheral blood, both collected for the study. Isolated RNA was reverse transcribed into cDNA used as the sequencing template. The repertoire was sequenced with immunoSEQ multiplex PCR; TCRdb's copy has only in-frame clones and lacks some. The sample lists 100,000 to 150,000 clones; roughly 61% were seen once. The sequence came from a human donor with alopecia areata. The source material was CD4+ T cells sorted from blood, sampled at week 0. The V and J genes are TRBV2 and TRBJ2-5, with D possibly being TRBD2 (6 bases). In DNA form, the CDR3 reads TGTGCCAGCAGTGAAGCGCTTGGCGGGGTGACCCAAGAGACCCAGTACTTC. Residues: CASSEALGGVTQETQYF.